One sample yielded the 29 T cell receptor beta chains listed below, sequenced in a study of monozygotic twins with inflammatory bowel disease. TCRdb reworked the 5' RACE reads into one entry per CDR3 protein, no DNA. The table gives 400,000 to 500,000 distinct CDR3 sequences; the top ten clones make up 2.4% of it. Sequenced material: blood. Receptors originate from a human donor with ulcerative colitis or Crohn's disease, or a healthy co-twin of an affected twin (not recorded which).

The rearrangement joins TRBV7-2 to TRBJ1-4; absent DNA, TCRdb's TRBD1 call cannot be checked. The length of the CDR3 is 13 residues. Germline-derived CDR1 and CDR2 are SGHTA and FQGNSA. Here the CDR3 reads CASTRGRREKLFF.

The chain links TRBV29-1 to TRBJ2-5. This CDR3 has 12 amino acids. Germline CDR1 reads SQVTM; CDR2 reads ANQGSEA. CDR3 loop: CSVWKMGETQYF.

The chain carries TRBV6-2 or TRBV6-3 and TRBJ2-2; no DNA is available, so the TRBD2 call from TCRdb remains unchecked. The CDR3 covers 14 residues. Germline loops: CDR1 MNHEY, CDR2 SVGEGT. CDR3 protein: CASRPAGITGELFF.

The chain joins TRBV7-2 to TRBJ2-3; TCRdb reports TRBD1, a call that lacks DNA to check it against. Germline-derived CDR1 and CDR2 are SGHTA and FQGNSA. CDR3 length: 16 amino acids. This CDR3 reads CASSQGGQGAGDTQYF.

The chain joins TRBV5-5 to TRBJ1-2. Germline CDR1 SGHKS, CDR2 YYEKEE (reference sequence). The CDR3 sequence is 11 residues long. The CDR3 region is CASGDAALYTF.

The rearrangement joins TRBV7-9 to TRBJ2-1. CDR3 length: 14 residues. Germline CDR1 is SEHNR and CDR2 is FQNEAQ (reference sequence). The CDR3 region is CASSFLLELNEQFF.

The V and J genes are TRBV6-5 and TRBJ2-2; TCRdb designates TRBD1, a call that cannot be tested without DNA. The CDR3 has 16 residues. The germline V gene encodes CDR1 MNHEY and CDR2 SVGAGI. CDR3 region: CASSYFGQGATGELFF.

The chain employs TRBV20-1 and TRBJ2-5; without DNA, the TCRdb call of TRBD2 cannot be checked. The CDR3 has 12 amino acids. CDR1 is DFQATT and CDR2 is SNEGSKA in the germline V gene (reference sequence). The CDR3 sequence: CSARVAGETQYF.

The CDR3 reads CASSLTGMGQPQHF. This chain connects TRBV7-2 to TRBJ1-5; TCRdb outputs TRBD1, but without DNA this stays unchecked. This CDR3 region has 14 residues. Germline assignment: CDR1 SGHTA and CDR2 FQGNSA.

This chain uses TRBV27 with TRBJ2-3; TCRdb designates TRBD2, a call that cannot be tested without DNA. CDR3 length equals 14 residues. Germline CDR1 reads MNHEY; CDR2 reads SMNVEV (reference sequence). The CDR3 sequence: CASREREVRDTQYF.

This sequence joins TRBV20-1 and TRBJ1-1. This CDR3 has 12 amino acids. Germline V lookup: CDR1 DFQATT, CDR2 SNEGSKA (reference sequence). CDR3: CSAEREGTEAFF.

The chain joins TRBV5-8 to TRBJ2-7; with no DNA, the TCRdb D assignment of TRBD1 cannot be verified. Germline CDR1 SGHTS, CDR2 YDEGEE. This CDR3 spans 15 amino acids. The CDR3 sequence is CASSQGPIDSYEQYF.

The V and J genes are TRBV5-8 and TRBJ2-6; TCRdb outputs TRBD2, but without DNA this stays unchecked. The CDR3 consists of 17 residues. Germline V gene data show CDR1 as SGHTS and CDR2 as YDEGEE. Here the CDR3 reads CASSAGLQSSGANVLTF.

V usage is TRBV13 and J usage is TRBJ1-2; checking the TCRdb D call of TRBD1 is not possible without DNA. CDR3 length: 15 amino acids. Looked up from germline, CDR1 is PRHDT and CDR2 is FYEKMQ (reference sequence). CDR3 sequence: CASSLGRTTRYGYTF.

This rearrangement joins TRBV3-1 to TRBJ2-5. CDR3 size: 15 residues. Germline CDR1 is LGHDT and CDR2 is YNNKEL (reference sequence). Here the CDR3 reads CASSQSRSLPETQYF.

The chain uses TRBV19 and TRBJ2-1; TCRdb reports TRBD2, a call that lacks DNA to check it against. The CDR3 runs 20 residues. Per the germline V gene, CDR1 is LNHDA and CDR2 is SQIVND (reference sequence). The CDR3 reads CASSTPPGLADDYSHNEQFF.

The chain links TRBV7-2 to TRBJ2-3; the TRBD2 assignment by TCRdb is unverifiable without DNA. This CDR3 is built from 17 residues. The germline CDR1 and CDR2 sequences are SGHTA and FQGNSA. The chain's CDR3 is CASTLYTSGGITDTQYF.

The V gene is TRBV5-5, the J gene TRBJ2-1; TCRdb returns TRBD2, unconfirmable since there is no DNA. CDR1 and CDR2 from the germline V gene are SGHKS and YYEKEE (reference sequence). The CDR3 totals 15 residues. CDR3 amino acids: CASSLSGETYNEQFF. The complete variable domain, with remaining parts taken from reference TRBV5-5 and TRBJ2-1, reads DAGVTQSPTHLIKTRGQQVTLRCSPISGHKSVSWYQQVLGQGPQFIFQYYEKEERGRGNFPDRFSARQFPNYSSELNVNALLLGDSALYLCASSLSGETYNEQFFGPGTRLTVL.

The V and J genes are TRBV2 and TRBJ1-5. CDR3 length equals 13 residues. Germline CDR1 is SNHLY and CDR2 is FYNNEI. The CDR3 here is CASSDSTRQPQHF.

CDR3 amino acids: CASSKDSLTSGANVLTF. V and J are TRBV2 and TRBJ2-6; TCRdb's D call of TRBD1 is untestable without DNA. Germline V gene sequence: CDR1 SNHLY, CDR2 FYNNEI. The CDR3 loop spans 17 amino acids.

The chain has TRBV5-6 and TRBJ2-2. From germline, CDR1 is SGHDT and CDR2 YYEEEE. CDR3 length equals 13 residues. This chain's CDR3 is CASSLLQSGELFF.

The chain employs TRBV10-3 and TRBJ2-3; TCRdb outputs TRBD1, but without DNA this stays unchecked. CDR3 length equals 15 residues. Germline CDR1 is ENHRY and CDR2 is SYGVKD. The CDR3 is CAIRPLGGVGGTQYF.

The chain is built from TRBV7-3 and TRBJ2-1; the TCRdb D gene call, TRBD2, has no DNA to confirm it. The CDR3 spans 13 residues. Per germline, CDR1 SGHTA and CDR2 FQGTGA. Here the CDR3 reads CASKRTSGDEQFF.

The J gene is TRBJ2-2, the V gene TRBV5-1; the D call from TCRdb, TRBD1, cannot be confirmed without DNA. CDR3 length equals 16 residues. Germline-derived CDR1 and CDR2 are SGHRS and YFSETQ. Here the CDR3 reads CASSSFGTANTGELFF.

V gene TRBV4-3 combines with J gene TRBJ2-5; absent DNA, TCRdb's TRBD2 call cannot be checked. In germline, CDR1 is LGHNA, CDR2 YSLEER. The CDR3 contains 14 residues. This CDR3 is CASSYGLALETQYF.

The chain couples TRBV5-1 to TRBJ1-6; no DNA is available, so the TRBD1 call from TCRdb remains unchecked. Germline CDR1 and CDR2: SGHRS and YFSETQ. This CDR3 contains 17 residues. Here the CDR3 reads CASSVGGDSVYNSPLHF.

The chain is built from TRBV11-2 and TRBJ1-4; TCRdb's D gene call, TRBD1, goes unchecked for lack of DNA. CDR1 SGHAT and CDR2 FQNNGV come from the germline V gene. This CDR3 is 16 amino acids long. CDR3 region: CASSPLDRTTNEKLFF.

The J gene is TRBJ1-2, the V gene TRBV29-1. From germline, CDR1 is SQVTM and CDR2 ANQGSEA. The CDR3 length is 15 residues. This chain's CDR3 is CSVEESVRNNYGYTF.

The chain couples TRBV12-3 or TRBV12-4 to TRBJ1-2; TCRdb outputs TRBD1, but without DNA this stays unchecked. The CDR3 is made up of 12 amino acids. CDR3 sequence reads: CASAQGSYGYTF.